The entry below gives a single T cell receptor beta chain sequence along with its context. Germline V CDR1 and CDR2: SGHAT, FQNNGV. Trimming removed 1 base from V and 0 bases from J; junction bases left unmatched: 3. The CDR3 covers 16 residues. This sample is part of a study of control samples from healthy donors and cancer patients. The table came from immunoSEQ multiplex PCR; TCRdb's copy has only in-frame clones and leaves some out. The data show approximately 160,000 clones, around 90% seen once. The rearrangement uses TRBV11-2 and TRBJ1-3; 7 positions match TRBD1. The sample consisted of blood. The TCR comes from a woman between 40 and 55 years old in good health. CDR3 sequence: CASSLVTGFSGNTIYF. The CDR3 DNA reads as TGTGCCAGCAGCTTAGTGACAGGGTTCTCTGGAAACACCATATATTTT. The variable domain in full, completed from reference TRBV11-2 and TRBJ1-3, reads EAGVAQSPRYKIIEKRQSVAFWCNPISGHATLYWYQQILGQGPKLLIQFQNNGVVDDSQLPKDRFSAERLKGVDSTLKIQPAKLEDSAVYLCASSLVTGFSGNTIYFGEGSWLTVV.